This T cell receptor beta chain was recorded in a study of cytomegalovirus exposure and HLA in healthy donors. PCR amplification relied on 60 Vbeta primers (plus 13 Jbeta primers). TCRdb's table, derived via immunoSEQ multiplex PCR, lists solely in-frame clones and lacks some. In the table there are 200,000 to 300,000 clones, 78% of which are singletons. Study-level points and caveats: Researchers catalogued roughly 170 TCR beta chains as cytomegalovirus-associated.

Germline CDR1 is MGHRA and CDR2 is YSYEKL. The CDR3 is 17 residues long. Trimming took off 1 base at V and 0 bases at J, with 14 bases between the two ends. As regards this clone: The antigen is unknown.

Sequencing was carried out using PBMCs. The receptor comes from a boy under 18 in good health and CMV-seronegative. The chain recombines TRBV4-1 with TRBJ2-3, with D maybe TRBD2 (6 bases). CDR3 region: CASSQGPRRGSTDTQYF. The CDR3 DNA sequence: TGCGCCAGCAGCCAAGGGCCTCGGCGGGGTAGCACAGATACGCAGTATTTT.